Given below is one TCR beta chain in context. Its antigen is unknown. These data come from a study of T cell responses to AZD1222 COVID-19 vaccine. Overall study findings and caveats: Increases in Spike-specific TCR breadth and depth were seen after two AZD1222 doses.

V dropped 4 bases and J dropped 5; count of bases not matched to a gene: 3. The germline V gene encodes CDR1 LNHDA and CDR2 SQIVND (reference sequence). This CDR3 has 13 residues. Generated by immunoSEQ multiplex PCR, the TCRdb table keeps only in-frame clones and is missing some. This table holds around 120,000 clones, just over 90% found once. This chain joins TRBV19 and TRBJ1-2, with 8 nucleotides matching TRBD1. This sample comprised peripheral blood, obtained 28 days after the second AZD1222 dose. This receptor was obtained from an adult who received the AZD1222 COVID-19 vaccine. The CDR3 region has the DNA TGTGCCAGTAGTACAGGGGGCATGTATGGCTACACCTTC. It specifies CASSTGGMYGYTF.